One sample yielded the 10 T cell receptor beta chains listed below, sequenced in a study of blood T cell repertoires in COVID-19. Profiling relied on immunoSEQ multiplex PCR, and the TCRdb table lists in-frame clones only, not all of them. The sample lists a few hundred thousand clones; approximately 84% were seen once. Specimen: PBMCs or T cells enriched from blood (not recorded which). The receptors come from a man in his forties or fifties who had recovered from COVID-19.

The rearrangement joins TRBV5-1 to TRBJ2-2; 7 bases map to TRBD1. V was pared by 0 bases and J by 11 bases, with 4 bases of the junction left unmatched. The CDR3 contains 13 residues. Germline loops: CDR1 SGHRS, CDR2 YFSETQ. As DNA, the CDR3 is TGCGCCAGCAGCTTGGTAACAGGGGATGAGCTGTTTTTT. Amino acids: CASSLVTGDELFF.

The V gene is TRBV2, the J gene TRBJ1-5, with a possible D match to TRBD1 (6 bases). This CDR3 is built from 15 residues. The germline V gene has CDR1 SNHLY and CDR2 FYNNEI. The V end was cut by 4 bases, the J end by 3 bases, with 13 bases between. CDR3 nucleotide sequence: TGTGCCAGCAGTGGAGAAAGGACAGTCAATCAGCCCCAGCATTTT. Encoded protein: CASSGERTVNQPQHF.

J is TRBJ2-7 and V is TRBV6-5, with D possibly being TRBD2 (6 bases). Trimming shortened V by 7 bases and J by 5 bases, and 21 bases separated the two germline ends. Germline V gene sequence: CDR1 MNHEY, CDR2 SVGAGI. The CDR3 is 15 amino acids. In DNA form, the CDR3 reads TGTGCCAGCACGCGTGATTGGAAGGGAGGCGACGAGCAGTACTTC. This sequence encodes CASTRDWKGGDEQYF.

This clone has just one count. This chain links TRBV5-1 with TRBJ1-2; D possibly corresponds to TRBD1 (5 bases). Germline values: CDR1 SGHRS, CDR2 YFSETQ. CDR3 length: 12 residues. Trimming removed 3 bases from V and 4 bases from J, with 7 bases in between. The CDR3 region is CASSYDSYGYTF. CDR3 DNA sequence: TGCGCCAGCAGCTATGACAGCTATGGCTACACCTTC.

This clone was found once. The chain links TRBV5-5 to TRBJ1-1; no definite D call. Trimming pared 2 bases from V and 1 base from J, leaving 12 bases between. The germline gives CDR1 SGHKS, CDR2 YYEKEE (reference sequence). This CDR3 is 15 amino acids long. DNA of the CDR3: TGTGCCAGCAGCTTTCGCGGATCGGCGAACACTGAAGCTTTCTTT. It codes for CASSFRGSANTEAFF.

The V gene is TRBV15, the J gene TRBJ1-1, with 8 bases fitting TRBD1. The CDR3 is 15 residues long. Germline loops: CDR1 LNHNV, CDR2 YYDKDF (reference sequence). The V gene end was trimmed by 0 bases and the J gene end by 6 bases; junction bases not matched to a gene: 6. The CDR3 protein is CATSRDLSGGAEAFF. The CDR3 coding sequence is TGTGCCACCAGCAGAGATTTGTCAGGGGGCGCTGAAGCTTTCTTT.

Concerning this clone: This sample also contains other DNA sequences that code for the same CDR3. The chain combines TRBV30 with TRBJ1-3; perhaps TRBD1 as D (6 bases). With 3 bases removed from V and 4 bases from J, the gap between germline ends came to 7 bases. Germline V lookup: CDR1 GTSNPN, CDR2 SVGIG (reference sequence). This CDR3 has 12 residues. CDR3 coding DNA: TGTGCCTGGAGCGGGACAGGAAACACCATATATTTT. This sequence encodes CAWSGTGNTIYF.

The chain couples TRBV12-3 or TRBV12-4 to TRBJ2-7; TRBD2 might be the D (5 bases). The CDR3 runs to 12 residues. V lost 6 bases, J lost 0 bases, and 6 bases lay in between. CDR3 DNA: TGTGCCAGCAGAGGGAGCTCCTACGAGCAGTACTTC. As protein: CASRGSSYEQYF.

V is TRBV11-2 and J is TRBJ2-1; D unclear. The CDR3 covers 12 residues. Germline loops: CDR1 SGHAT, CDR2 FQNNGV. The germline V and J ends were trimmed by 5 bases and 7 bases, with 9 bases remaining between them. CDR3 nucleotides: TGTGCCAGCAGCCGGAGCCTTAATGAGCAGTTCTTC. This codes for CASSRSLNEQFF.

V is TRBV5-4 and J is TRBJ2-1; 8 nucleotides line up with TRBD2. The trim removed 1 base at V and 0 bases at J, leaving 3 bases unmatched. Per the germline V gene, CDR1 is SGHNT and CDR2 is YYREEE (reference sequence). The CDR3 is 16 amino acids. CDR3 protein: CASSLNSGASYNEQFF. The CDR3 region has the DNA TGTGCCAGCAGCTTGAATAGCGGGGCCTCCTACAATGAGCAGTTCTTC.